The 24 T cell receptor beta chains listed next were all sequenced from one sample in a study of shared clonotypes between healthy human individuals (dated by TCRdb to about 2020). The receptor library was made with the immunoSEQ multiplex PCR assay. The table comes from immuneACCESS by way of TCRdb, which keeps in-frame sequences with V and J called. Part of the clones is missing from these tables; in studies checked, under half for an unresolved V gene and the rest for unknown reasons. The sample has about 710,000 clones on record, 55% to 75% of them singletons. 1.8% of the sample comes from the top ten. Sample: memory CD4+ T cells sorted from blood. The sample's cell subset or site label is to be understood as: CD45RA-negative fraction. These TCRs come from a woman aged 25-40 years in good health.

The chain recombines TRBV28 with TRBJ2-1; no firm D call. V gave up 3 bases and J gave up 2 bases, with 2 bases separating them. In germline, CDR1 is MDHEN, CDR2 SYDVKM. The CDR3 consists of 12 residues. The CDR3 sequence: CASSLAYNEQFF. The CDR3 DNA reads TGTGCCAGCAGTTTGGCCTACAATGAGCAGTTCTTC.

This clone was picked up one time. V and J are TRBV2 and TRBJ2-2, with TRBD2 matching over 8 bases. CDR3 size: 15 residues. V lost 9 bases to trimming and J lost 6 bases; unmatched junction nucleotides: 12. Germline CDR1 SNHLY, CDR2 FYNNEI. This chain's CDR3 is CASGMLAGSAGELFF. DNA of the CDR3: TGTGCCAGTGGGATGCTAGCGGGCTCCGCCGGGGAGCTGTTTTTT.

This chain connects TRBV28 to TRBJ2-2, with a weak D call TRBD2 (6 bases). V gave up 6 bases and J gave up 5 bases, with 16 bases separating them. The CDR3 extends over 15 amino acids. The V gene's germline CDR1 is MDHEN and CDR2 SYDVKM. This chain's CDR3 is CASSPRGKKTGELFF. For the CDR3, the DNA is TGTGCCAGCAGCCCCCGGGGGAAAAAGACCGGGGAGCTGTTTTTT.

This clone was seen a few times. The genes are TRBV27 and TRBJ1-5; 8 nucleotides match TRBD1. From germline, CDR1 is MNHEY and CDR2 SMNVEV (reference sequence). The CDR3 covers 14 residues. The V segment lost 2 bases and the J segment 7 bases; nucleotides outside the gene matches: 4. The CDR3, as DNA: TGTGCCAGCAGTTTACAGGGGGCCTGGCAGCCCCAGCATTTT. Translated, it gives CASSLQGAWQPQHF.

The gene calls are TRBV6-5 and TRBJ1-1; D not certain. This CDR3 contains 13 residues. The germline V gene has CDR1 MNHEY and CDR2 SVGAGI. V shed 6 bases and J shed 2 bases, with 10 bases lying between them. CDR3 sequence reads: CASSPIDNTEAFF. The CDR3 DNA follows: TGTGCCAGCAGCCCAATAGACAACACTGAAGCTTTCTTT.

In this sample, this clone turned up many times. The chain joins TRBV2 to TRBJ1-2; D perhaps matches TRBD1 (5 bases). CDR1 is SNHLY and CDR2 is FYNNEI in the germline V gene. The CDR3 is 13 amino acids. Trimming took 7 bases from V and 4 from J, leaving 13 bases between them. The CDR3 reads CASTGQIVYGYTF. The CDR3 bases are TGTGCCAGCACTGGACAAATCGTCTATGGCTACACCTTC.

This clone was found once. V is TRBV27 and J is TRBJ1-4; 8 nucleotides match TRBD1. J gave up 8 bases and V 4 bases, and 3 bases lay outside the gene matches. Germline CDR1 and CDR2: MNHEY and SMNVEV (reference sequence). The CDR3 sequence is 13 residues long. The CDR3 DNA reads as TGTGCCAGCAGTTCAGGGGGCGGGGAAAAACTGTTTTTT. As protein: CASSSGGGEKLFF.

This clone showed up just once. V usage is TRBV6-6 and J usage is TRBJ2-7; 8 nucleotides agree with TRBD1. The CDR3 has 15 amino acids. Looked up from germline, CDR1 is MNHNY and CDR2 is SVGAGI (reference sequence). V shed 5 bases and J 1 base; nucleotides not matched to a gene: 7. The CDR3 nucleotides read TGTGCCAGCAGTGTGGACAGGGTATCGTCCTACGAGCAGTACTTC. Translating it yields CASSVDRVSSYEQYF.

The chain links TRBV11-2 to TRBJ1-2; weak D call: TRBD1 (6 bases). The germline V and J ends were trimmed by 6 bases and 14 bases, with 19 bases remaining between them. The CDR3 runs 12 residues. Germline V gives CDR1 SGHAT, CDR2 FQNNGV. CDR3 sequence (DNA): TGTGCCAGCAGTCCGGACAGCGGAGTATCAACCTTC. Protein product: CASSPDSGVSTF.

The chain carries TRBV5-4 and TRBJ2-7, with TRBD2 matching over 7 bases. V trimming: 3 bases; J trimming: 5 bases; junction bases outside the gene matches: 8. The germline V gene has CDR1 SGHNT and CDR2 YYREEE (reference sequence). The CDR3 runs 14 residues. CDR3 in amino acids: CASSSNGRNHEQYF. The CDR3 DNA sequence: TGTGCCAGCAGCTCTAACGGGAGGAACCACGAGCAGTACTTC.

In this sample, this clone turned up once. The genes are TRBV9 and TRBJ2-1; possibly TRBD1 for D (5 bases). V lost 8 bases to trimming and J lost 1 base, with 10 bases between them. This CDR3 comprises 13 residues. The germline V gene has CDR1 SGDLS and CDR2 YYNGEE. The CDR3 DNA sequence: TGTGCCAGTCAGGGTCGGTCCTACAATGAGCAGTTCTTC. The encoded protein is CASQGRSYNEQFF.

The V call is TRBV5-1, the J call TRBJ2-3, with 10 bases matching TRBD2. The CDR3 contains 15 residues. Germline CDR1 SGHRS, CDR2 YFSETQ. The V segment lost 6 bases and the J segment 2 bases; nucleotides outside the gene matches: 6. This chain's CDR3 is CASTQSGGATDTQYF. DNA for the CDR3: TGCGCCAGCACCCAAAGCGGGGGGGCCACAGATACGCAGTATTTT.

This chain joins TRBV10-3 and TRBJ1-1; 9 bases are a match to TRBD1. Germline CDR1 ENHRY, CDR2 SYGVKD. V lost 10 bases to trimming and J lost 3 bases; unmatched junction nucleotides: 9. This CDR3 is 14 amino acids long. CDR3 in amino acids: CASGGDRDDTEAFF. DNA for the CDR3: TGTGCCAGCGGCGGGGACAGGGACGACACTGAAGCTTTCTTT.

The genes are TRBV21-1 and TRBJ1-2; the table's D call of TRBD1 was not tested on the DNA. TRBV21-1 is a listed pseudogene. The CDR3 extends over 17 amino acids. CDR3 sequence reads: CASSKERDRLPTYGYTF. In nucleotides, the CDR3 is TGTGCCAGCAGCAAAGAGCGGGACAGGCTTCCTACCTATGGCTACACCTTC.

In regard to this clone: A far larger clone is one nucleotide away, so this likely arose from a read error. The chain combines TRBV27 with TRBJ2-1; weak D call: TRBD2 (6 bases). The germline V and J ends were trimmed by 4 bases and 4 bases, with 11 bases remaining between them. Germline V gives CDR1 MNHEY, CDR2 SMNVEV (reference sequence). The CDR3 consists of 14 residues. The CDR3 protein is CASSSRDSYNEQFF. Written as DNA, the CDR3 is TGTGCCAGCAGTTCCCGGGACTCTTACAATGAGCAGTTCTTC.

The V call is TRBV7-9, the J call TRBJ1-1, with TRBD1 as a possible D gene (5 bases). The germline gives CDR1 SEHNR, CDR2 FQNEAQ (reference sequence). This CDR3 is 13 amino acids long. Trimming took 1 base from V and 8 from J, leaving 11 bases between them. CDR3 in amino acids: CASSLVGGDEAFF. The DNA for the CDR3 is TGTGCCAGCAGCTTAGTCGGCGGGGACGAAGCTTTCTTT. The full variable domain, with the rest looked up from reference TRBV7-9 and TRBJ1-1, is DTGVSQNPRHKITKRGQNVTFRCDPISEHNRLYWYRQTLGQGPEFLTYFQNEAQLEKSRLLSDRFSAERPKGSFSTLEIQRTEQGDSAMYLCASSLVGGDEAFFGQGTRLTVV.

The rearrangement joins TRBV27 to TRBJ2-2; 7 positions agree with TRBD2. Germline lookup yields CDR1 MNHEY and CDR2 SMNVEV (reference sequence). CDR3 length: 16 amino acids. J lost 1 base, V lost 5 bases, and 7 bases had no gene match. Written as DNA, the CDR3 is TGTGCCAGCAGTCCCGGGAGGCTGCTGAACACCGGGGAGCTGTTTTTT. This codes for CASSPGRLLNTGELFF.

This clone was detected a few times. V and J are TRBV27 and TRBJ2-7; 16 positions match TRBD2. V lost 4 bases, J lost 4 bases, and 7 bases stayed unmatched. The CDR3 totals 17 residues. Germline CDR1 and CDR2: MNHEY and SMNVEV (reference sequence). The DNA of the CDR3 is TGTGCCAGCAGTTCCGGGACTAGCGGGAGGGCCGGGTACGAGCAGTACTTC. This gives the protein CASSSGTSGRAGYEQYF.

As for this clone: This likely stems from a read error, as it lies one base from a far larger clone. The gene calls are TRBV19 and TRBJ2-2, with a weak D call TRBD2 (6 bases). The V gene's germline CDR1 is LNHDA and CDR2 SQIVND (reference sequence). The CDR3 is 15 amino acids. The CDR3 DNA reads as TGTGCCAGTAGTACGGGGGTTAAGGCGACCGGGGAGCCGTTTTTT. Amino acids: CASSTGVKATGEPFF.

The chain has TRBV2 and TRBJ1-1; no definite D call. V dropped 4 bases and J dropped 2 bases, with 5 bases sitting between them. The CDR3 runs 12 residues. Looked up from germline, CDR1 is SNHLY and CDR2 is FYNNEI. The CDR3 DNA reads TGTGCCAGCAGTGCCGAAAACACTGAAGCTTTCTTT. Amino acids: CASSAENTEAFF. The whole variable domain, filled in from reference TRBV2 and TRBJ1-1, reads EPEVTQTPSHQVTQMGQEVILRCVPISNHLYFYWYRQILGQKVEFLVSFYNNEISEKSEIFDDQFSVERPDGSNFTLKIRSTKLEDSAMYFCASSAENTEAFFGQGTRLTVV.

Only a few counts were recorded for this clone. The genes are TRBV6-5 and TRBJ2-1, with D unresolved. CDR3 length: 13 residues. Per the germline V gene, CDR1 is MNHEY and CDR2 is SVGAGI. The V end was cut by 0 bases, the J end by 6 bases, with 6 bases between. The CDR3 is CASSYSGRNEQFF. The CDR3 DNA is TGTGCCAGCAGTTACTCTGGACGCAATGAGCAGTTCTTC.

This clone was found a few times. This chain joins TRBV28 and TRBJ1-2; 7 nucleotides align to TRBD1. The CDR3 extends over 14 amino acids. CDR1 and CDR2 (germline): MDHEN, SYDVKM. The trim removed 6 bases at V and 0 bases at J, leaving 4 bases unmatched. CDR3 loop: CASRRTGANYGYTF. The CDR3 DNA follows: TGTGCCAGCAGGAGGACAGGAGCTAACTATGGCTACACCTTC.

The rearrangement uses TRBV6-6 and TRBJ1-1, with D uncertain. CDR1 is MNHNY and CDR2 is SVGAGI in the germline V gene (reference sequence). The CDR3 runs 11 residues. Trimming took off 2 bases at V and 9 bases at J, with 7 bases between the two ends. CDR3 residues: CASSYGRQAFF. As DNA, the CDR3 is TGTGCCAGCAGTTACGGCAGGCAAGCTTTCTTT.

The rearrangement joins TRBV30 to TRBJ2-1; no definite D call. Looked up from germline, CDR1 is GTSNPN and CDR2 is SVGIG (reference sequence). The CDR3 totals 13 residues. V was shortened by 2 bases and J by 6 bases, with 11 bases between the two germline ends. CDR3 nucleotide sequence: TGTGCCTGGAGTATGGACGGTACCAATGAGCAGTTCTTC. Encoded protein: CAWSMDGTNEQFF.